In its sample, the clone carrying this T cell receptor beta chain was seen once. The data were taken from a study of cytomegalovirus exposure and HLA in healthy donors. Study as a whole: About 85 million unique TCRs from HLA-typed donors were held in an early release of data.

The V end lost 6 bases, the J end lost 0 bases, and 13 bases lay between the germline ends. The CDR3 runs to 15 residues. Germline CDR1 reads KGHSH; CDR2 reads LQKENI. The PCR employed 60 Vbeta primers together with 13 Jbeta primers. Per the original data handling: There were around 80 million unique TCR beta chains by a later count, and around 10 million of them were shared. The data were produced by immunoSEQ multiplex PCR, yet TCRdb's version contains in-frame clones alone and is incomplete. Clone size and V and J calls were adopted from that table, with D and trimming inferred from the DNA. The sample lists about 120,000 clones; approximately 78% were seen once.

Sequencing was performed on PBMCs. This sequence originates from a man aged 40-55 years in good health and CMV-seronegative. The chain joins TRBV18 to TRBJ2-3; D unresolved. CDR3 residues: CASSTRHISTDTQYF. CDR3 bases: TGTGCCAGCTCCACGAGGCATATTAGCACAGATACGCAGTATTTT.